Sequencing of this T cell receptor (beta chain) was carried out in a study of regulatory T cells in long-lasting Graves disease. Study-wide results and limits: TCR diversity in persistent Graves' patients was below that of newly diagnosed ones. The sample size was small, and this may have reduced accuracy.

The sample's time point: persistent/refractory GD, antithyroid drugs over 5 years with positive TRAb. PBMC-extracted RNA yielded the TCR library. V shed 7 bases and J shed 6 bases, with 9 bases lying between them. The CDR3 covers 11 residues. This clonotype was found many times. Antigen unknown. Combining iRepertoire HTBI primers with Arm-PCR of CDR3 regions, the authors built TCR beta libraries. Each CDR3 protein gets one entry after TCRdb re-called the multiplex PCR reads with MiXCR. The sample records a few hundred thousand distinct CDR3 sequences, 20% to 25% being singletons. The receptor's source is a female donor with Graves disease. This sequence joins TRBV12-3 or TRBV12-4 and TRBJ1-1; D unresolved. This specimen was peripheral blood mononuclear cells (PBMCs), taken when the disease was refractory, from a patient treated with antithyroid drugs. The DNA for the CDR3 is TGTGCCAGCACGGTAGGCCCTGAAGCTTTCTTT. Amino acid sequence: CASTVGPEAFF.